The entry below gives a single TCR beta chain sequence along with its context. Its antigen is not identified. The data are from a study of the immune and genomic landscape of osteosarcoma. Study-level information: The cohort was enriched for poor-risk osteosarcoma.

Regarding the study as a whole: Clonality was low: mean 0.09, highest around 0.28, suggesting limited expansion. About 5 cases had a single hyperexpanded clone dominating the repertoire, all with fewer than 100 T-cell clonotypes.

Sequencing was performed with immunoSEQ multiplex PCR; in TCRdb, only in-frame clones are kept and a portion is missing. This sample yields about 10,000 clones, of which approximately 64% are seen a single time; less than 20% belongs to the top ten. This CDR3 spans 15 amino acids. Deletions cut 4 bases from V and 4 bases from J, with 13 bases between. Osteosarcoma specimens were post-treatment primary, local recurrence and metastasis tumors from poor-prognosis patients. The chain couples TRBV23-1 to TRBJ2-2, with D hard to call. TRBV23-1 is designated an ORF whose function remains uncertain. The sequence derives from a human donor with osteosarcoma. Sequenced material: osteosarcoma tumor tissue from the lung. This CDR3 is CASSRPRAPTGELFF. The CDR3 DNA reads TGCGCCAGCAGTCGGCCCCGGGCCCCCACCGGGGAGCTGTTTTTT.